These 5 T cell receptor beta chains share one sample of origin, sequenced in a study of T cell responses to AZD1222 COVID-19 vaccine. The assay was immunoSEQ multiplex PCR, and TCRdb's table has in-frame clones only and misses some. The sample shows more than 95,000 clones, 92% of them seen only once. The source material was peripheral blood, sampled 28 days after the second AZD1222 dose. The receptors here all came from an adult who received the AZD1222 COVID-19 vaccine.

The chain carries TRBV3-1 (or the pseudogene TRBV3-2) and TRBJ2-3, with 7 bases fitting TRBD1. J gave up 0 bases and V 1 base, and 4 bases lay outside the gene matches. This CDR3 has 16 residues. Germline CDR1 and CDR2: LGHDT and YNNKEL (reference sequence). CDR3 sequence reads: CASSQVGQESTDTQYF. The CDR3 DNA sequence: TGTGCCAGCAGCCAAGTCGGACAGGAGAGCACAGATACGCAGTATTTT.

CDR3 region: CAISDNRLLGNTIYF. CDR3 DNA sequence: TGTGCCATCAGTGATAACCGCCTCCTTGGTAACACCATATATTTT. V gene TRBV10-3 combines with J gene TRBJ1-3; D remains ambiguous. Germline V gene sequence: CDR1 ENHRY, CDR2 SYGVKD. Trimming shortened V by 3 bases and J by 7 bases, and 16 bases separated the two germline ends. The CDR3 loop spans 15 amino acids.

This rearrangement joins TRBV7-8 to TRBJ2-7; no clear D gene. Germline-derived CDR1 and CDR2 are SGHVS and FQNEAQ. Trimming left V 3 bases short and J 4 bases short, with 28 bases between. The CDR3 contains 19 residues. The CDR3 here is CASSLTTSSTRVSRYEQYF. The CDR3 nucleotides read TGTGCCAGCAGCTTGACAACCTCATCAACGAGAGTCTCCCGTTACGAGCAGTACTTC. The full variable domain, completed using reference TRBV7-8 and TRBJ2-7, is GAGVSQSPRYKVAKRGQDVALRCDPISGHVSLFWYQQALGQGPEFLTYFQNEAQLDKSGLPSDRFFAERPEGSVSTLKIQRTQQEDSAVYLCASSLTTSSTRVSRYEQYFGPGTRLTVT.

In its sample, this clone was seen a few times. This chain joins TRBV10-1 and TRBJ2-1, with D possibly TRBD2 on 6 matching bases. Germline V CDR1 and CDR2: WNHNN, SYGVQD (reference sequence). Trimming took off 3 bases at V and 10 bases at J, with 19 bases between the two ends. CDR3 length: 15 amino acids. Written as DNA, the CDR3 is TGCGCCAGCAGTGACCCCCTCGCTGTTCGGGGGGAGCAGTTCTTC. Its translation is CASSDPLAVRGEQFF.

The V gene is TRBV7-8, the J gene TRBJ1-1, with D possibly matching TRBD1 (6 bases). Germline values: CDR1 SGHVS, CDR2 FQNEAQ. Trimming cost V 5 bases and J 1 base, with 14 bases left between them. CDR3 length: 15 amino acids. CDR3 residues: CASSPPGGGNTEAFF. CDR3 nucleotides: TGTGCCAGCAGCCCGCCGGGAGGGGGGAACACTGAAGCTTTCTTT.